This T cell receptor (beta chain) was identified during a study of T cell responses to AZD1222 COVID-19 vaccine. The study's findings and limits: Increases in Spike-specific TCR breadth and depth were seen after two AZD1222 doses. Reports indicate that nearly half of spike-specific TCRs are directed at unmutated variant regions.

The germline gives CDR1 MNHNS, CDR2 SASEGT. The CDR3 is 13 amino acids. The germline V and J ends were trimmed by 2 bases and 0 bases, with 4 bases remaining between them. Generated by immunoSEQ multiplex PCR, the TCRdb table keeps only in-frame clones and is missing some. The data show about 150,000 clones, around 86% seen once. With respect to this clone: What it binds is unknown.

V is TRBV6-1 and J is TRBJ1-1; no reliable D call. Sequenced material: peripheral blood, taken 28 days after the second AZD1222 dose. The sequence was obtained from an adult who received the AZD1222 COVID-19 vaccine. CDR3 sequence: CASSEMVNTEAFF. The CDR3 nucleotides are TGTGCCAGCAGTGAAATGGTGAACACTGAAGCTTTCTTT.